Presented here are 28 T cell receptor beta chains from one specimen sequenced in a study of cytomegalovirus exposure and HLA in healthy donors. The PCR was carried out with 60 Vbeta primers and 13 Jbeta primers. The repertoire was sequenced with immunoSEQ multiplex PCR; TCRdb's copy has only in-frame clones and lacks some. Of 150,000 to 200,000 clones listed, around three quarters are singletons. Source material: PBMCs. These receptors all stem from a woman aged 30 to 39 in good health and CMV-seronegative.

The chain is built from TRBV19 and TRBJ1-5, with D perhaps matching TRBD1 (5 bases). CDR1 is LNHDA, CDR2 SQIVND, per germline (reference sequence). V lost 11 bases and J lost 7, with 18 bases in between. The CDR3 consists of 13 residues. In DNA form, the CDR3 reads TGTGCCTCGAAGGGACTCTCTGTGCAGCCCCAGCATTTT. As protein: CASKGLSVQPQHF.

The rearrangement joins TRBV5-4 to TRBJ2-7; TRBD2 matches at 12 bases. Germline CDR1 SGHNT, CDR2 YYREEE (reference sequence). The CDR3 runs to 15 residues. Trimming cost V 0 bases and J 4 bases; bases outside gene matches: 2. CDR3 coding DNA: TGTGCCAGCAGCTTGGGGCTAGCGGGGGGGTACGAGCAGTACTTC. This encodes CASSLGLAGGYEQYF.

The V and J genes are TRBV2 and TRBJ1-1, with D unresolved. The CDR3 is 13 amino acids. Germline values: CDR1 SNHLY, CDR2 FYNNEI. V was cut by 8 bases and J by 0 bases, with 10 bases left in between. CDR3 nucleotide sequence: TGTGCCAGCCTCTTGGCCATGAACACTGAAGCTTTCTTT. Protein sequence: CASLLAMNTEAFF.

J is TRBJ1-1 and V is TRBV9; 8 nucleotides line up with TRBD1. The length of the CDR3 is 14 residues. Trimming took 4 bases from V and 7 from J; bases not matched to a gene: 9. The germline V gene has CDR1 SGDLS and CDR2 YYNGEE. The CDR3 DNA is TGTGCCAGCAGCCGAGTCGGACAGGGTTTTGAAGCTTTCTTT. Translating it yields CASSRVGQGFEAFF.

The chain has TRBV6-5 and TRBJ2-7, with 7 positions matching TRBD1. The V and J ends lost 6 bases and 5 bases, in that order; junction bases with no gene match: 1. Germline CDR1 reads MNHEY; CDR2 reads SVGAGI. This CDR3 region has 11 residues. CDR3 DNA sequence: TGTGCCAGCAGGAGGGGGCACGAGCAGTACTTC. Residues: CASRRGHEQYF.

This chain uses TRBV2 with TRBJ2-7; unclear D gene. The CDR3 loop spans 13 amino acids. V dropped 8 bases and J dropped 0 bases, with 11 bases sitting between them. Germline-derived CDR1 and CDR2 are SNHLY and FYNNEI. The CDR3 loop reads CASFAPSSYEQYF. The CDR3 DNA sequence: TGTGCCAGCTTCGCCCCGAGCTCCTACGAGCAGTACTTC.

The chain joins TRBV2 to TRBJ2-3; D is possibly TRBD2 (5 bases). Germline values: CDR1 SNHLY, CDR2 FYNNEI. CDR3 length: 14 residues. Between the trimmed V and J ends, which lost 7 bases and 0 bases, there was a span of 11 bases. CDR3 sequence: CASNEPGSTDTQYF. The CDR3 DNA reads as TGTGCCAGCAACGAACCGGGGAGCACAGATACGCAGTATTTT.

This clone was recorded only once. The rearrangement joins TRBV7-2 to TRBJ2-7, with 9 bases aligning to TRBD2. CDR3 length: 14 amino acids. Per the germline V gene, CDR1 is SGHTA and CDR2 is FQGNSA. V was clipped by 4 bases and J by 3 bases; unmatched bases: 4. CDR3 coding DNA: TGTGCCAGCAGCTCCGGGACTAGCCTCTACGAGCAGTACTTC. As protein: CASSSGTSLYEQYF.

The rearrangement uses TRBV15 and TRBJ2-2; D is perhaps TRBD2 (6 bases). CDR1 is LNHNV, CDR2 YYDKDF, per germline (reference sequence). V was trimmed by 5 bases and J by 5 bases, leaving 21 bases between them. The CDR3 totals 17 residues. CDR3 sequence (DNA): TGTGCCACCAGCGTAAGGCTCTCGGGAGTATCTACCGGGGAGCTGTTTTTT. Residues: CATSVRLSGVSTGELFF.

In regard to this clone: One end of the junction does not line up with germline, which may come from a read error. The J gene is TRBJ2-5, the V gene TRBV7-7; 11 nucleotides line up with TRBD2. Germline V gene lookup returns CDR1 SSHAT and CDR2 FNYEAQ (reference sequence). The CDR3 contains 15 residues. The CDR3 here is CASSLLAGGLETQYF. CDR3 nucleotide sequence: TGTGCTAGCAGCTTATTAGCGGGGGGGCTGGAGACCCAGTACTTC.

The chain recombines TRBV4-1 with TRBJ1-2; 8 positions match TRBD1. The J segment lost 8 bases and the V segment lost 3 bases, leaving 11 bases of the junction unmatched. The CDR3 extends over 15 amino acids. Germline CDR1 MGHRA, CDR2 YSYEKL. This CDR3 is CASSQDRDGFRGYTF. The CDR3 DNA follows: TGCGCCAGCAGCCAGGACAGGGACGGCTTTCGGGGCTACACCTTC.

This clone was picked up one time. The chain uses TRBV28 and TRBJ1-2, with TRBD1 identical over 8 bases. This CDR3 comprises 13 residues. Germline lookup yields CDR1 MDHEN and CDR2 SYDVKM. The V gene end was trimmed by 4 bases and the J gene end by 3 bases; junction bases not matched to a gene: 1. The CDR3 is CASSSGQDYGYTF. As DNA, the CDR3 is TGTGCCAGCAGTTCGGGACAGGACTATGGCTACACCTTC.

The J gene is TRBJ2-3, the V gene TRBV2; 8 nucleotides align to TRBD2. The CDR3 has 13 residues. V lost 10 bases to trimming and J lost 1 base; unmatched junction nucleotides: 4. Germline CDR1 and CDR2: SNHLY and FYNNEI. CDR3 loop: CATQLAGTDTQYF. The DNA for the CDR3 is TGTGCCACCCAACTAGCGGGCACAGATACGCAGTATTTT.

The CDR3 reads CASSYEYLQGNGYTF. CDR3 nucleotide sequence: TGTGCCAGCAGCTACGAATATTTACAGGGCAATGGCTACACCTTC. The chain has TRBV6-5 and TRBJ1-2, with a tentative D call TRBD1 (6 bases). Looked up from germline, CDR1 is MNHEY and CDR2 is SVGAGI. The V end was cut by 6 bases, the J end by 6 bases, with 20 bases between. CDR3 length: 15 residues.

This clone was counted only a few times. The chain is built from TRBV4-2 and TRBJ1-1, with a weak D call TRBD1 (6 bases). V gave up 1 base and J gave up 3 bases, with 15 bases separating them. The CDR3 length is 16 residues. Per the germline V gene, CDR1 is LGHNA and CDR2 is YNFKEQ. CDR3 nucleotide sequence: TGTGCCAGCAGCCAAGTCGATACGGGGGGCTACACTGAAGCTTTCTTT. This encodes CASSQVDTGGYTEAFF.

This chain joins TRBV19 and TRBJ2-7; D is ambiguous. The CDR3 sequence is 15 residues long. Germline assignment: CDR1 LNHDA and CDR2 SQIVND (reference sequence). With 3 bases removed from V and 5 bases from J, the gap between germline ends came to 17 bases. CDR3 coding DNA: TGTGCCAGTAGTATGGCTAAGAGCGTTTCCCACGAGCAGTACTTC. Translation: CASSMAKSVSHEQYF.

This CDR3 reads CASSLGTGVGSGNQPQHF. As DNA, the CDR3 is TGTGCCAGCAGCCTGGGGACAGGGGTGGGTTCCGGCAATCAGCCCCAGCATTTT. The genes are TRBV5-4 and TRBJ1-5; 10 bases align to TRBD1. The V gene's germline CDR1 is SGHNT and CDR2 YYREEE (reference sequence). With 4 bases clipped from V and 2 bases from J, the junction kept 12 bases outside the gene matches. The CDR3 is made up of 18 amino acids.

The chain joins TRBV19 to TRBJ2-1; perhaps TRBD2 as D (5 bases). The CDR3 is 15 amino acids. V was clipped by 6 bases and J by 0 bases, with 12 bases between them. CDR1 and CDR2 from the germline V gene are LNHDA and SQIVND (reference sequence). The CDR3 DNA sequence: TGTGCCAGTAGCGAGGGCAGCGCCTCCTACAATGAGCAGTTCTTC. This codes for CASSEGSASYNEQFF.

The chain carries TRBV25-1 and TRBJ2-5; 9 nucleotides line up with TRBD2. Germline V gene data show CDR1 as MGHDK and CDR2 as SYGVNS. Unmatched junction bases numbered 8, after V lost 4 bases and J lost 2 bases. The CDR3 totals 16 residues. The CDR3 coding sequence is TGTGCCAGCAGTGCTTCTAGCGGGGTACGTCAAGAGACCCAGTACTTC. It specifies CASSASSGVRQETQYF.

J is TRBJ2-2 and V is TRBV19; D remains unclear. CDR3 length equals 15 residues. Trimming cost V 5 bases and J 6 bases, with 16 bases left between them. Looked up from germline, CDR1 is LNHDA and CDR2 is SQIVND (reference sequence). CDR3 nucleotide sequence: TGTGCCAGTAGTTCGCTGGTACTGTCGGCCGGGGAGCTGTTTTTT. It translates to CASSSLVLSAGELFF.

V usage is TRBV18 and J usage is TRBJ1-1; D call uncertain. Between the trimmed V and J ends, which lost 3 bases and 5 bases, there was a span of 10 bases. The CDR3 loop spans 13 amino acids. The germline V gene encodes CDR1 KGHSH and CDR2 LQKENI. CDR3 DNA sequence: TGTGCCAGCTCACCCTCCGGGAGAACTGAAGCTTTCTTT. It is translated as CASSPSGRTEAFF.

This clone has only a few counts. The V call is TRBV4-3, the J call TRBJ1-3, with D possibly being TRBD1 (6 bases). V was shortened by 4 bases and J by 2 bases, with 12 bases between the two germline ends. Germline V gene data show CDR1 as LGHNA and CDR2 as YSLEER. This CDR3 spans 15 amino acids. The CDR3 loop is CASSRDGTTGNTIYF. In nucleotides, the CDR3 is TGCGCCAGCAGCCGGGACGGGACAACTGGAAACACCATATATTTT.

This clone has only one observation. CDR3 amino acids: CASSFSTSGSYEQYF. The DNA of the CDR3 is TGTGCCAGCAGCTTCTCCACTAGCGGCTCCTACGAGCAGTACTTC. V gene TRBV7-2 combines with J gene TRBJ2-7; 8 nucleotides agree with TRBD2. This CDR3 is built from 15 residues. V shed 3 bases and J 0 bases; nucleotides not matched to a gene: 4. CDR1 is SGHTA, CDR2 FQGNSA, per germline.

The chain recombines TRBV7-3 with TRBJ1-6; TRBD1 aligns across 8 bases. The V segment lost 6 bases and the J segment 8 bases; nucleotides outside the gene matches: 3. The CDR3 loop spans 13 amino acids. Germline loops: CDR1 SGHTA, CDR2 FQGTGA. CDR3 amino acids: CASRDRVDSPLHF. CDR3 DNA sequence: TGTGCCAGCAGGGACAGGGTGGATTCACCCCTCCACTTT. Full variable domain (outside the CDR3, taken from reference TRBV7-3 and TRBJ1-6): GAGVSQTPSNKVTEKGKYVELRCDPISGHTALYWYRQSLGQGPEFLIYFQGTGAADDSGLPNDRFFAVRPEGSVSTLKIQRTERGDSAVYLCASRDRVDSPLHFGNGTRLTVT.

The chain has TRBV5-6 and TRBJ1-1; D remains ambiguous. The CDR3 runs to 13 residues. Germline CDR1 and CDR2: SGHDT and YYEEEE. Trimming took 1 base from V and 0 from J, leaving 4 bases between them. CDR3: CASSLTLNTEAFF. In nucleotides, the CDR3 is TGTGCCAGCAGCTTGACATTGAACACTGAAGCTTTCTTT.

The chain links TRBV7-3 to TRBJ2-3, with D unclear. V was shortened by 5 bases and J by 4 bases, with 10 bases between the two germline ends. The CDR3 is 13 amino acids. Germline loops: CDR1 SGHTA, CDR2 FQGTGA. This CDR3 is CASSPRLADTQYF. CDR3 in DNA: TGTGCCAGCAGCCCCCGACTCGCAGATACGCAGTATTTT. The entire variable domain, with the rest obtained from reference TRBV7-3 and TRBJ2-3, is as follows: GAGVSQTPSNKVTEKGKYVELRCDPISGHTALYWYRQSLGQGPEFLIYFQGTGAADDSGLPNDRFFAVRPEGSVSTLKIQRTERGDSAVYLCASSPRLADTQYFGPGTRLTVL.

This clone is medium-sized (0.01 to 0.1%). The rearrangement uses TRBV5-1 and TRBJ2-1; D perhaps matches TRBD1 (6 bases). Trimming pared 6 bases from V and 5 bases from J, leaving 9 bases between. CDR3 length equals 12 residues. CDR1 is SGHRS, CDR2 YFSETQ, per germline. CDR3 protein: CASTRTDNEQFF. The CDR3 coding sequence is TGCGCCAGCACCAGGACAGACAATGAGCAGTTCTTC.

This clone occurred a few times. This chain links TRBV27 with TRBJ2-6, with D possibly matching TRBD1 (6 bases). Germline lookup yields CDR1 MNHEY and CDR2 SMNVEV (reference sequence). The V gene lost 7 bases and the J gene lost 6 bases, with 13 bases spanning the gap. This CDR3 spans 14 amino acids. CDR3 sequence: CASTSPGQANVLTF. CDR3 coding DNA: TGTGCCAGCACCTCCCCGGGACAGGCCAACGTCCTGACTTTC.